This T cell receptor (beta chain) was captured by sequencing in a study of monozygotic twins with inflammatory bowel disease. The CDR3 runs to 11 residues. Germline values: CDR1 DFQATT, CDR2 SNEGSKA (reference sequence). TCRdb re-called the 5' RACE reads and shows each CDR3 protein once, DNA omitted. The sample table includes about 450,000 distinct CDR3 sequences. The sequence was obtained from a human donor with ulcerative colitis or Crohn's disease, or a healthy co-twin of an affected twin (not recorded which). The chain carries TRBV20-1 and TRBJ1-2. Input material: blood. CDR3 region: CMRGVSYGYTF.